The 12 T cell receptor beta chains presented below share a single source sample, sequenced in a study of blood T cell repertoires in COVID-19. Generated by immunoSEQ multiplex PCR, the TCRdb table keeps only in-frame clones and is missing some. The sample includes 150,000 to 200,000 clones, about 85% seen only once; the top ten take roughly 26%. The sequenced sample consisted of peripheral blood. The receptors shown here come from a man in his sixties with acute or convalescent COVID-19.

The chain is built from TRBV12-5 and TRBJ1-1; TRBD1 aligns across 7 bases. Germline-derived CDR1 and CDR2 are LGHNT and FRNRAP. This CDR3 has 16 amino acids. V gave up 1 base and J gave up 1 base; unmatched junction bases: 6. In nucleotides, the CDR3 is TGTGCTAGTGGTTTGGGATCAGGGGGATGGAACACTGAAGCTTTCTTT. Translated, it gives CASGLGSGGWNTEAFF.

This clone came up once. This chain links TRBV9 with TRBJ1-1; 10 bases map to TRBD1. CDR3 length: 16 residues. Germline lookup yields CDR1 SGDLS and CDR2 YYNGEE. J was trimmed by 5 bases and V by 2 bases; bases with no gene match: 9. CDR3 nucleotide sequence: TGTGCCAGCAGCGTCGGACGGGGACAGGGGATAACTGAAGCTTTCTTT. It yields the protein CASSVGRGQGITEAFF. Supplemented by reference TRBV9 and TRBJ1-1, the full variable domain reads DSGVTQTPKHLITATGQRVTLRCSPRSGDLSVYWYQQSLDQGLQFLIQYYNGEERAKGNILERFSAQQFPDLHSELNLSSLELGDSALYFCASSVGRGQGITEAFFGQGTRLTVV.

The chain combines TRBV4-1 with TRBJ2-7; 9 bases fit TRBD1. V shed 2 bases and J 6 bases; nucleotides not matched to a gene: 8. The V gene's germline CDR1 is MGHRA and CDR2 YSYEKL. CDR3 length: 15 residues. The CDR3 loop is CASSQTRDRVSEQYF. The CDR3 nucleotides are TGCGCCAGCAGCCAAACCCGGGACAGGGTAAGCGAGCAGTACTTC.

The CDR3 DNA follows: TGTGCCAGCAGCTTACTAGGAACTGGAAACACCATATATTTT. It yields the protein CASSLLGTGNTIYF. The J gene is TRBJ1-3, the V gene TRBV7-2; D remains unclear. CDR3 size: 14 residues. V was trimmed by 2 bases and J by 2 bases, leaving 7 bases between them. Germline values: CDR1 SGHTA, CDR2 FQGNSA. Together with reference TRBV7-2 and TRBJ1-3, the CDR3 gives the full variable domain: GAGVSQSPSNKVTEKGKDVELRCDPISGHTALYWYRQSLGQGLEFLIYFQGNSAPDKSGLPSDRFSAERTGGSVSTLTIQRTQQEDSAVYLCASSLLGTGNTIYFGEGSWLTVV.

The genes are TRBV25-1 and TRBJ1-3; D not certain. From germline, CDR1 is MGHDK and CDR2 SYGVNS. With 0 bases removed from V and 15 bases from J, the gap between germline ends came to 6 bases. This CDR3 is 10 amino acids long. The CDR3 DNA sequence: TGTGCCAGCAGTGAATATTACAGATATTTT. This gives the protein CASSEYYRYF.

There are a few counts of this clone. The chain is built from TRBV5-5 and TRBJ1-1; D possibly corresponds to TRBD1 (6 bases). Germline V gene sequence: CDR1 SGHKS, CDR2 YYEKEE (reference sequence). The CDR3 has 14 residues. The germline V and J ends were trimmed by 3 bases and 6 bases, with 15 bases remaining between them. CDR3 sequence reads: CASSSPGQRPEAFF. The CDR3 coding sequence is TGTGCCAGCAGCTCGCCGGGACAAAGGCCTGAAGCTTTCTTT.

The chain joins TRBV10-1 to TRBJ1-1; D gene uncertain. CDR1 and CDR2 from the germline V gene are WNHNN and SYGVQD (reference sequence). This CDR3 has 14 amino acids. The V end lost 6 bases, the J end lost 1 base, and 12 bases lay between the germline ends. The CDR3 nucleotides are TGCGCCAGCAGCCCTCAAGGCGGGAACACTGAAGCTTTCTTT. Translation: CASSPQGGNTEAFF.

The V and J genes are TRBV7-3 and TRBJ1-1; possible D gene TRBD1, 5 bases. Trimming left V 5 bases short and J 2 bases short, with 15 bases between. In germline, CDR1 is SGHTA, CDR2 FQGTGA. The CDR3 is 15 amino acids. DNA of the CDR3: TGTGCCAGCAGCCCCTGGGGCAGTAAAAACACTGAAGCTTTCTTT. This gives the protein CASSPWGSKNTEAFF.

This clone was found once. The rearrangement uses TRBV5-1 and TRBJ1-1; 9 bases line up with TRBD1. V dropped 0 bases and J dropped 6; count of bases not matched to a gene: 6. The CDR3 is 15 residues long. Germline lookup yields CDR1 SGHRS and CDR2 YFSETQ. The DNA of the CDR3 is TGCGCCAGCAGCTTGGTGGGACAGGGTAACGCTGAAGCTTTCTTT. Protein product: CASSLVGQGNAEAFF. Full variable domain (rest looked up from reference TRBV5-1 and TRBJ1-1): KAGVTQTPRYLIKTRGQQVTLSCSPISGHRSVSWYQQTPGQGLQFLFEYFSETQRNKGNFPGRFSGRQFSNSRSEMNVSTLELGDSALYLCASSLVGQGNAEAFFGQGTRLTVV.

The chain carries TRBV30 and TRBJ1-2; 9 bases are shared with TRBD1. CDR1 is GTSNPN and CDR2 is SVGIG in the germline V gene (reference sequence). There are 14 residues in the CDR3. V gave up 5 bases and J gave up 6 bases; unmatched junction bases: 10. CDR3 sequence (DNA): TGTGCCTGGCGGACGAAGGGACAGGGACATGGCTACACCTTC. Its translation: CAWRTKGQGHGYTF.

The CDR3 sequence: CASSPQGDQPQHF. Here the CDR3 DNA reads TGTGCCAGCTCACCACAGGGGGATCAGCCCCAGCATTTT. This chain joins TRBV18 and TRBJ1-5; a possible D gene is TRBD1 (6 bases). Trimming removed 1 base at V and 5 bases at J, with 6 bases between. Germline CDR1 KGHSH, CDR2 LQKENI. This CDR3 comprises 13 residues. The variable domain in full, with the rest retrieved from reference TRBV18 and TRBJ1-5, is NAGVMQNPRHLVRRRGQEARLRCSPMKGHSHVYWYRQLPEEGLKFMVYLQKENIIDESGMPKERFSAEFPKEGPSILRIQQVVRGDSAAYFCASSPQGDQPQHFGDGTRLSIL.

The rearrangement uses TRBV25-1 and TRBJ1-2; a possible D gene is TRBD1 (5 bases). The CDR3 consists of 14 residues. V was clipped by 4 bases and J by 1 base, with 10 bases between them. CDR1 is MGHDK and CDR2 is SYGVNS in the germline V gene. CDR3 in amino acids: CASSGSQGNYGYTF. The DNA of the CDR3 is TGTGCCAGCAGTGGCAGCCAGGGTAACTATGGCTACACCTTC.